In its sample, the clone carrying this T cell receptor beta chain was seen once. Its antigen is still unknown. This record comes from a study of T cell responses to AZD1222 COVID-19 vaccine. Across the whole study: The study pooled second doses at about 4 or about 12 weeks.

J gave up 2 bases and V 3 bases, and 5 bases lay outside the gene matches. The germline V gene encodes CDR1 MDHEN and CDR2 SYDVKM. The CDR3 sequence is 17 residues long. Generated by immunoSEQ multiplex PCR, the TCRdb table keeps only in-frame clones and is missing some. The sample yields 150,000 to 200,000 clones, around 94% seen once. Broader study findings: Distributed over spike, vaccine-associated CD4 TCRs predominated at 160-218 and 743-854. Seropositive at baseline were only six AZD1222 recipients. Donors skewed white British and female; clonal diversity was possibly underestimated.

The V call is TRBV28, the J call TRBJ1-5; 12 bases map to TRBD1. This receptor was obtained from an adult in good health. The sample here was peripheral blood, taken on day 0 of AZD1222 vaccination. This CDR3 is CASSFGTGGTGNQPQHF. CDR3 coding DNA: TGTGCCAGCAGTTTCGGGACAGGGGGCACCGGCAATCAGCCCCAGCATTTT. Full variable domain (remainder filled in from reference TRBV28 and TRBJ1-5): DVKVTQSSRYLVKRTGEKVFLECVQDMDHENMFWYRQDPGLGLRLIYFSYDVKMKEKGDIPEGYSVSREKKERFSLILESASTNQTSMYLCASSFGTGGTGNQPQHFGDGTRLSIL.